This T cell receptor beta chain was profiled in a study of patients and donors after allogeneic stem cell transplantation. TCRdb called the RT-PCR reads again in MiXCR, with one record for every CDR3 protein. The sample comprises some 880,000 distinct CDR3 sequences, 18% of which are singletons, and 5% to 7.5% rests with the top ten. V lost 2 bases and J 7 bases, leaving 12 bases between the germline ends. CDR3 length: 13 residues. The germline CDR1 and CDR2 sequences are DFQATT and SNEGSKA (reference sequence). This clonotype showed up just a few times. The receptor comes from a human donor who was either an allogeneic HSCT recipient or a stem cell or donor lymphocyte infusion donor (not recorded which). It is not recorded whose cells these are; they may come from a transplant donor. This sequence joins TRBV20-1 and TRBJ1-5; unclear D gene. Sequencing was done on a sample of blood, either unsorted or a sorted T cell fraction (not recorded which). The CDR3 nucleotides read TGCAGTGCTAGATCACGACCCGGGCAGCCCCAGCATTTT. This sequence encodes CSARSRPGQPQHF.